One and the same sample provided the 22 T cell receptor beta chains below, sequenced in a study of CD8+ T cells in alopecia areata. As the sequencing template, cDNA was produced by extracting RNA and reverse transcribing it. The data were produced by immunoSEQ multiplex PCR, yet TCRdb's version contains in-frame clones alone and is incomplete. The table records just over 150,000 clones, 50% to 70% of them present only once. The treatment denotes: oral pan-JAK inhibitor, 5-10 mg twice daily. This material consisted of CD4+ T cells sorted from blood, taken at week 4, from a patient treated with tofacitinib. The receptors were sampled from a human donor with alopecia areata.

This chain links TRBV29-1 with TRBJ1-1; unclear D gene. V lost 4 bases, J lost 7 bases, and 7 bases lay in between. The germline gives CDR1 SQVTM, CDR2 ANQGSEA. This CDR3 spans 10 amino acids. CDR3 region: CSVVTVEAFF. The CDR3 coding sequence is TGCAGCGTTGTAACAGTTGAAGCTTTCTTT. Drawing the rest from reference TRBV29-1 and TRBJ1-1, the complete variable domain is SAVISQKPSRDICQRGTSLTIQCQVDSQVTMMFWYRQQPGQSLTLIATANQGSEATYESGFVIDKFPISRPNLTFSTLTVSNMSPEDSSIYLCSVVTVEAFFGQGTRLTVV.

The chain is built from TRBV11-1 and TRBJ2-2, with TRBD1 identical over 9 bases. Germline CDR1 reads SGHAT; CDR2 reads FQDESV (reference sequence). The junction had 9 bases not matched to a gene; V was cut back by 5 bases and J by 5 bases. This CDR3 region has 16 residues. CDR3 amino acids: CASSRLTGGLTGELFF. The CDR3 nucleotides read TGTGCCAGCAGCCGTTTGACAGGGGGTTTGACCGGGGAGCTGTTTTTT.

This clone was counted only a few times. V and J are TRBV7-6 and TRBJ2-2, with 8 bases identical to TRBD1. The CDR3 runs to 16 residues. CDR1 and CDR2 from the germline V gene are SGHVS and FNYEAQ. V was pared by 8 bases and J by 7 bases, with 15 bases of the junction left unmatched. DNA for the CDR3: TGTGCCAGCCGCATAACGACAGGGGCCGTTGGCGGGGAGCTGTTTTTT. Protein product: CASRITTGAVGGELFF.

The genes are TRBV18 and TRBJ2-1, with 8 bases lining up with TRBD1. Trimming took 4 bases from V and 9 from J; bases not matched to a gene: 11. The germline V gene encodes CDR1 KGHSH and CDR2 LQKENI. The length of the CDR3 is 15 residues. This CDR3 is CASSLGQGTLREQFF. The CDR3 coding sequence is TGTGCCAGCTCACTCGGACAGGGTACCCTACGTGAGCAGTTCTTC.

The chain carries TRBV18 and TRBJ1-4; D is unclear. This CDR3 has 13 amino acids. The V end was cut by 6 bases, the J end by 3 bases, with 8 bases between. CDR1 and CDR2 (germline): KGHSH, LQKENI. This CDR3 reads CASSGLPNEKLFF. CDR3 DNA sequence: TGTGCCAGCTCGGGTCTCCCTAATGAAAAACTGTTTTTT.

The V gene is TRBV9, the J gene TRBJ2-6, with a tentative D call TRBD2 (6 bases). CDR3 size: 17 residues. Germline V gene sequence: CDR1 SGDLS, CDR2 YYNGEE. Trimming cost V 3 bases and J 0 bases, with 13 bases left between them. The CDR3 loop is CASSERVFNSGANVLTF. The CDR3 DNA follows: TGTGCCAGCAGCGAGCGGGTATTCAACTCTGGGGCCAACGTCCTGACTTTC.

The chain combines TRBV30 with TRBJ2-4; 8 bases fit TRBD1. The CDR3 is 17 residues long. Germline trimming cut 1 base from V and 0 bases from J; bases unmatched to any gene: 8. Germline CDR1 reads GTSNPN; CDR2 reads SVGIG (reference sequence). CDR3 loop: CAWSGATGALAKNIQYF. DNA for the CDR3: TGTGCCTGGAGTGGGGCGACAGGGGCCCTAGCCAAAAACATTCAGTACTTC.

The chain combines TRBV19 with TRBJ1-2; 9 bases line up with TRBD1. V trimming: 6 bases; J trimming: 4 bases; junction bases outside the gene matches: 6. Per germline, CDR1 LNHDA and CDR2 SQIVND (reference sequence). CDR3 length: 14 residues. Written as DNA, the CDR3 is TGTGCCAGTAGCCGGACAGGGGACACCTATGGCTACACCTTC. This codes for CASSRTGDTYGYTF.

V and J are TRBV5-4 and TRBJ1-2; D perhaps matches TRBD1 (5 bases). The germline CDR1 and CDR2 sequences are SGHNT and YYREEE (reference sequence). This CDR3 is 13 amino acids long. Trimming took 7 bases from V and 8 from J, leaving 18 bases between them. DNA for the CDR3: TGTGCCAGCGGCCAGCAGGGTCCGGGCGGCTACACCTTC. This gives the protein CASGQQGPGGYTF.

In its sample, this clone was seen a few times. This chain uses TRBV4-1 with TRBJ1-5, with TRBD1 matching 9 bases. CDR3 length equals 16 residues. Germline loops: CDR1 MGHRA, CDR2 YSYEKL. V was clipped by 3 bases and J by 4 bases; unmatched bases: 7. The CDR3 bases are TGCGCCAGCAGCCAGCCCACAGGGGGCACGAATCAGCCCCAGCATTTT. Protein: CASSQPTGGTNQPQHF.

CDR3 bases: TGTGCCAGCAGCCCATTGGGGGAATGGGAGCAGTACTTC. It yields the protein CASSPLGEWEQYF. The chain uses TRBV13 and TRBJ2-7, with D tentatively TRBD1 or TRBD2 (5 bases each). Trimming removed 5 bases from V and 7 bases from J, with 15 bases in between. Germline loops: CDR1 PRHDT, CDR2 FYEKMQ (reference sequence). The CDR3 has 13 residues.

This clone was seen a few times. The V call is TRBV25-1, the J call TRBJ2-5, with D perhaps given as TRBD1 or TRBD2 (5 bases each). Deletions cut 2 bases from V and 1 base from J, with 11 bases between. There are 15 residues in the CDR3. Germline CDR1 is MGHDK and CDR2 is SYGVNS. The CDR3 DNA is TGTGCCAGCAGTGAAGCCGGGACCGCCCAAGAGACCCAGTACTTC. Its protein product is CASSEAGTAQETQYF.

This clone was detected once. The gene calls are TRBV14 and TRBJ2-1, with TRBD2 matching 12 bases. The V and J ends lost 3 bases and 0 bases, in that order; junction bases with no gene match: 9. CDR3 length: 19 residues. CDR1 and CDR2 (germline): SGHDN, FVKESK. CDR3 sequence (DNA): TGTGCCAGCAGCCATTTTAGGACTAGCGGGGCAAGCTCCTACAATGAGCAGTTCTTC. Residues: CASSHFRTSGASSYNEQFF. The full variable domain, with the rest looked up from reference TRBV14 and TRBJ2-1, is EAGVTQFPSHSVIEKGQTVTLRCDPISGHDNLYWYRRVMGKEIKFLLHFVKESKQDESGMPNNRFLAERTGGTYSTLKVQPAELEDSGVYFCASSHFRTSGASSYNEQFFGPGTRLTVL.

V is TRBV5-1 and J is TRBJ1-1; D ambiguous. The germline CDR1 and CDR2 sequences are SGHRS and YFSETQ. The length of the CDR3 is 12 residues. V dropped 2 bases and J dropped 5 bases, with 7 bases sitting between them. The CDR3 DNA follows: TGCGCCAGCAGCTTTCAAGGAACTGAAGCTTTCTTT. Its protein is CASSFQGTEAFF.

The chain employs TRBV7-2 and TRBJ2-7; D remains unclear. The CDR3 is 13 residues long. From germline, CDR1 is SGHTA and CDR2 FQGNSA. V lost 0 bases, J lost 2 bases, and 5 bases lay in between. The CDR3 region is CASSLAWTYEQYF. CDR3 nucleotides: TGTGCCAGCAGCTTAGCGTGGACCTACGAGCAGTACTTC. Supplemented by reference TRBV7-2 and TRBJ2-7, the full variable domain reads GAGVSQSPSNKVTEKGKDVELRCDPISGHTALYWYRQSLGQGLEFLIYFQGNSAPDKSGLPSDRFSAERTGGSVSTLTIQRTQQEDSAVYLCASSLAWTYEQYFGPGTRLTVT.

The chain couples TRBV7-9 to TRBJ1-6; D ambiguous. The V end lost 5 bases, the J end lost 3 bases, and 11 bases lay between the germline ends. The CDR3 is made up of 15 amino acids. The germline V gene has CDR1 SEHNR and CDR2 FQNEAQ (reference sequence). The CDR3 DNA reads TGTGCCAGCAGCGAGACATCAAACTATAATTCACCCCTCCACTTT. Translating it yields CASSETSNYNSPLHF.

J is TRBJ2-7 and V is TRBV7-2; TRBD1 is a possible D gene (6 bases). There are 14 residues in the CDR3. The V and J ends lost 1 base and 0 bases respectively, with 7 bases between them. Germline V lookup: CDR1 SGHTA, CDR2 FQGNSA. CDR3 residues: CASSLEQGSYEQYF. Here the CDR3 DNA reads TGTGCCAGCAGCTTAGAACAGGGCTCCTACGAGCAGTACTTC.

This chain links TRBV4-1 with TRBJ2-1; D not resolved. Germline CDR1 reads MGHRA; CDR2 reads YSYEKL. This CDR3 region has 12 residues. V was clipped by 6 bases and J by 5 bases, with 8 bases between them. The CDR3 DNA follows: TGCGCCAGCAGTTATTTCAACAATGAGCAGTTCTTC. Its translation: CASSYFNNEQFF.

This sequence joins TRBV30 and TRBJ1-2; TRBD1 matches at 10 bases. V trimming: 5 bases; J trimming: 5 bases; junction bases outside the gene matches: 8. The CDR3 runs 14 residues. Germline CDR1 is GTSNPN and CDR2 is SVGIG (reference sequence). The CDR3 is CAWERDRGRYGYTF. CDR3 nucleotide sequence: TGTGCCTGGGAAAGGGACAGGGGTAGGTATGGCTACACCTTC. Using reference TRBV30 and TRBJ1-2 for the parts outside the CDR3, the full variable domain is SQTIHQWPATLVQPVGSPLSLECTVEGTSNPNLYWYRQAAGRGLQLLFYSVGIGQISSEVPQNLSASRPQDRQFILSSKKLLLSDSGFYLCAWERDRGRYGYTFGSGTRLTVV.

This clone was recorded a few times. The rearrangement uses TRBV5-1 and TRBJ2-2; 7 bases are shared with TRBD2. V trimming: 5 bases; J trimming: 6 bases; junction bases outside the gene matches: 4. Germline values: CDR1 SGHRS, CDR2 YFSETQ. The CDR3 is 13 residues long. The CDR3 protein is CASSLGRSGELFF. DNA for the CDR3: TGCGCCAGCAGTCTCGGGAGGTCCGGGGAGCTGTTTTTT.

The chain recombines TRBV5-1 with TRBJ2-7, with a possible D match to TRBD1 (5 bases). The CDR3 consists of 11 residues. Germline V gene lookup returns CDR1 SGHRS and CDR2 YFSETQ. The V end lost 3 bases, the J end lost 7 bases, and 8 bases lay between the germline ends. The CDR3 nucleotides are TGCGCCAGCAGCTCGGACATTGAGCAGTACTTC. Protein: CASSSDIEQYF.

The chain recombines TRBV29-1 with TRBJ2-1; perhaps D is TRBD1 or TRBD2 (5 bases each). Germline values: CDR1 SQVTM, CDR2 ANQGSEA. V dropped 0 bases and J dropped 9 bases, with 9 bases sitting between them. The CDR3 runs to 12 residues. CDR3 nucleotide sequence: TGCAGCGTTGAAGATGGGACGGGTGAGCAGTTCTTC. Protein sequence: CSVEDGTGEQFF.